This T cell receptor beta chain originates from a study of PD-L1 blockade in urothelial cancer. Background on the study: At 6 weeks and at 3 weeks (second dose) after treatment start, blood was analyzed. Blood yielded a median of roughly 140,000 T cells per sample.

Patient sample counts ranged from 1 to 8, pretreatment and on-treatment. This CDR3 has 15 residues. The V gene lost 5 bases and the J gene lost 2 bases, with 15 bases spanning the gap. Germline CDR1 reads MNHEY; CDR2 reads SVGAGI. Within the sample, this clone is medium-sized. The method was immunoSEQ multiplex PCR; TCRdb's version includes in-frame clones alone and lacks a portion of them. The table has 13,000 to 15,000 clones, around 87% seen once; the top ten hold nearly 15%. The clonotype was recovered from a man aged 65 to 79 with urothelial cancer. V usage is TRBV6-5 and J usage is TRBJ1-2, with D perhaps matching TRBD1 (5 bases). The starting material was PBMCs, obtained around atezolizumab (anti-PD-L1) treatment. CDR3 nucleotides: TGTGCCAGCAGTCTCCAGGGCGTTGGAAACTATGGCTACACCTTC. This gives the protein CASSLQGVGNYGYTF.